One and the same sample provided the 7 T cell receptor beta chains below, sequenced in a study of T cells in Graves' hyperthyroidism and ophthalmopathy. Regions amplified from RNA transcripts were the TCR beta CDR3 regions. First-round RT-PCR with HTBI primers amplified the TCR CDR3 region. In TCRdb, the multiplex PCR reads were re-called with MiXCR into one record per CDR3 protein. The sample has roughly 640,000 distinct CDR3 sequences, around 16% seen once. Material for sequencing was blood. These receptors came from a middle-aged woman with Graves' ophthalmopathy.

V and J are TRBV29-1 and TRBJ2-7, with TRBD2 matching 11 bases. The CDR3 spans 15 residues. J lost 3 bases, V lost 1 base, and 5 bases had no gene match. CDR1 is SQVTM, CDR2 ANQGSEA, per germline. Here the CDR3 DNA reads TGCAGCGTTGAAGGTCTAGCGGGAGGAGACTACGAGCAGTACTTC. This encodes CSVEGLAGGDYEQYF.

The rearrangement uses TRBV19 and TRBJ2-2; TRBD1 matches at 11 bases. Losses at the gene ends were 5 bases for V and 3 bases for J; bases not matched to a gene: 11. This CDR3 has 18 residues. Germline lookup yields CDR1 LNHDA and CDR2 SQIVND (reference sequence). CDR3 amino acids: CASSVGQGAAGDTGELFF. The CDR3 DNA reads TGTGCCAGTAGTGTCGGACAGGGGGCAGCGGGGGACACCGGGGAGCTGTTTTTT. Using reference TRBV19 and TRBJ2-2 for the parts outside the CDR3, the full variable domain is DGGITQSPKYLFRKEGQNVTLSCEQNLNHDAMYWYRQDPGQGLRLIYYSQIVNDFQKGDIAEGYSVSREKKESFPLTVTSAQKNPTAFYLCASSVGQGAAGDTGELFFGEGSRLTVL.

This clonotype was recorded a few times. The rearrangement uses TRBV20-1 and TRBJ1-2; 7 bases align to TRBD1. V lost 0 bases, J lost 6 bases, and 7 bases stayed unmatched. This CDR3 comprises 14 residues. CDR1 is DFQATT, CDR2 SNEGSKA, per germline (reference sequence). In DNA, the CDR3 is TGCAGTGCTAGAGATCCCCAGGGGGGCCATGGCTACACCTTC. Translated, it gives CSARDPQGGHGYTF.

This clonotype turned up a few times. The rearrangement uses TRBV5-1 and TRBJ2-3; TRBD2 matches 10 bases. From germline, CDR1 is SGHRS and CDR2 YFSETQ. This CDR3 is built from 15 residues. The V segment lost 3 bases and the J segment 2 bases; nucleotides outside the gene matches: 3. Here the CDR3 DNA reads TGCGCCAGCAGCTATAGCGGGGGGCACACAGATACGCAGTATTTT. This gives the protein CASSYSGGHTDTQYF.

This clonotype was counted between two and nine times. V and J are TRBV7-3 and TRBJ2-2; 9 nucleotides agree with TRBD1. The CDR3 loop spans 17 amino acids. CDR1 and CDR2 (germline): SGHTA, FQGTGA. V gave up 1 base and J gave up 6 bases; unmatched junction bases: 9. CDR3 bases: TGTGCCAGCAGCTTAAGTCCCATCGGACAGGGGTCCGGGGAGCTGTTTTTT. This sequence encodes CASSLSPIGQGSGELFF. Filled out from reference TRBV7-3 and TRBJ2-2, the complete variable domain reads GAGVSQTPSNKVTEKGKYVELRCDPISGHTALYWYRQSLGQGPEFLIYFQGTGAADDSGLPNDRFFAVRPEGSVSTLKIQRTERGDSAVYLCASSLSPIGQGSGELFFGEGSRLTVL.

This clonotype occurred a few times. The rearrangement joins TRBV30 to TRBJ2-1, with 10 positions matching TRBD2. This CDR3 is 14 amino acids long. J gave up 13 bases and V 5 bases, and 14 bases lay outside the gene matches. The germline V gene encodes CDR1 GTSNPN and CDR2 SVGIG (reference sequence). The CDR3 protein is CAWFPAGAGGPQFF. The CDR3 DNA reads as TGTGCCTGGTTCCCCGCGGGAGCGGGGGGGCCCCAGTTCTTC. Full variable domain (missing parts from reference TRBV30 and TRBJ2-1): SQTIHQWPATLVQPVGSPLSLECTVEGTSNPNLYWYRQAAGRGLQLLFYSVGIGQISSEVPQNLSASRPQDRQFILSSKKLLLSDSGFYLCAWFPAGAGGPQFFGPGTRLTVL.

At least ten counts were recorded for this clonotype. The chain carries TRBV3-1 and TRBJ2-2, with D perhaps given as TRBD1 or TRBD2 (5 bases each). V was shortened by 5 bases and J by 5 bases, with 12 bases between the two germline ends. Germline loops: CDR1 LGHDT, CDR2 YNNKEL (reference sequence). The CDR3 loop spans 14 amino acids. The CDR3 region has the DNA TGTGCCAGCAGCACAAGTTGGGGGACCGGGGAGCTGTTTTTT. Translation: CASSTSWGTGELFF.